These 21 T cell receptor beta chains originate from one sample sequenced in a study of T cells in Graves' hyperthyroidism and ophthalmopathy. Researchers took RNA transcripts and amplified the TCR beta CDR3 regions from them. Primed by the HTBI set, a first-round RT-PCR was run on the TCR CDR3. Using its own MiXCR run on the multiplex PCR reads, TCRdb lists one record per CDR3 protein. The sample lists almost 350,000 distinct CDR3 sequences, around 18% occurring once. The sequencing input was blood. These receptors originate from a middle-aged woman with Graves' ophthalmopathy.

This clonotype was found many times. The chain uses TRBV10-3 and TRBJ1-5, with 8 nucleotides matching TRBD1. The junction had 4 bases not matched to a gene; V was cut back by 0 bases and J by 6 bases. CDR3 size: 15 residues. CDR1 is ENHRY, CDR2 SYGVKD, per germline. This CDR3 reads CAISESGQGSQPQHF. For the CDR3, the DNA is TGTGCCATCAGTGAGTCCGGACAGGGTAGTCAGCCCCAGCATTTT.

The chain uses TRBV19 and TRBJ2-5; D gene unclear. V lost 4 bases and J 4 bases, leaving 7 bases between the germline ends. Per the germline V gene, CDR1 is LNHDA and CDR2 is SQIVND (reference sequence). The CDR3 spans 12 residues. The CDR3 protein is CASSSARETQYF. The CDR3 DNA reads TGTGCCAGTAGTAGCGCCAGAGAGACCCAGTACTTC.

This clonotype was counted many times. The J gene is TRBJ1-1, the V gene TRBV12-3 or TRBV12-4; D is unclear. V was trimmed by 6 bases and J by 4 bases, leaving 15 bases between them. The CDR3 runs 14 residues. CDR3 sequence reads: CASSPLGGLTEAFF. The CDR3 DNA is TGTGCCAGCAGCCCCCTGGGAGGGCTCACTGAAGCTTTCTTT.

This clonotype was seen ten or more times. The rearrangement uses TRBV12-3 or TRBV12-4 and TRBJ2-7; D is unclear. The CDR3 consists of 11 residues. V lost 2 bases and J 4 bases, leaving 3 bases between the germline ends. In DNA, the CDR3 is TGTGCCAGCAGTTTAAAATACGAGCAGTACTTC. It codes for CASSLKYEQYF.

This clonotype appeared many times. This chain connects TRBV13 to TRBJ2-7; 9 nucleotides agree with TRBD1. This CDR3 is built from 15 residues. Germline V gene sequence: CDR1 PRHDT, CDR2 FYEKMQ (reference sequence). Trimming took 5 bases from V and 4 from J; bases not matched to a gene: 9. The CDR3 loop reads CASSPITGGGYEQYF. The CDR3 nucleotides read TGTGCCAGCAGCCCTATAACAGGGGGCGGTTACGAGCAGTACTTC. The whole variable domain, filled in from reference TRBV13 and TRBJ2-7, reads AAGVIQSPRHLIKEKRETATLKCYPIPRHDTVYWYQQGPGQDPQFLISFYEKMQSDKGSIPDRFSAQQFSDYHSELNMSSLELGDSALYFCASSPITGGGYEQYFGPGTRLTVT.

This clonotype showed up many times. The J gene is TRBJ1-1, the V gene TRBV11-2; D is ambiguous. V was trimmed by 5 bases and J by 6 bases, leaving 13 bases between them. The V gene's germline CDR1 is SGHAT and CDR2 FQNNGV. The CDR3 has 13 amino acids. Written as DNA, the CDR3 is TGTGCCAGCAGCCCTATTATAGGATCTGAAGCTTTCTTT. This gives the protein CASSPIIGSEAFF.

This sequence joins TRBV5-1 and TRBJ2-2; TRBD1 is a possible D gene (5 bases). Germline V CDR1 and CDR2: SGHRS, YFSETQ. This CDR3 region has 15 residues. The germline V and J ends were trimmed by 5 bases and 0 bases, with 11 bases remaining between them. This CDR3 is CASRPGRANTGELFF. CDR3 DNA sequence: TGCGCCAGCAGGCCCGGCAGGGCGAACACCGGGGAGCTGTTTTTT.

The chain combines TRBV7-8 with TRBJ1-3; the match to TRBD1 covers 9 bases. V dropped 0 bases and J dropped 4; count of bases not matched to a gene: 4. Germline values: CDR1 SGHVS, CDR2 FQNEAQ. The CDR3 runs 16 residues. The CDR3 loop reads CASSLAGQGLGNTIYF. Written as DNA, the CDR3 is TGTGCCAGCAGCTTAGCCGGACAGGGGTTAGGAAACACCATATATTTT.

Many counts were recorded for this clonotype. V usage is TRBV6-5 and J usage is TRBJ2-5; D is unclear. Germline CDR1 and CDR2: MNHEY and SVGAGI. V shed 4 bases and J shed 4 bases, with 13 bases lying between them. CDR3 size: 14 residues. The CDR3 is CASSSDLDRETQYF. Here the CDR3 DNA reads TGTGCCAGCAGTTCGGACCTGGATCGAGAGACCCAGTACTTC.

This clonotype was counted at least ten times. This sequence joins TRBV6-2 or TRBV6-3 and TRBJ1-5; 9 positions agree with TRBD1. This CDR3 comprises 14 residues. The V and J ends lost 6 bases and 3 bases, in that order; junction bases with no gene match: 3. Germline assignment: CDR1 MNHEY and CDR2 SVGEGT. The CDR3 loop reads CASRGTGNNQPQHF. In DNA form, the CDR3 reads TGTGCCAGCAGGGGGACAGGGAACAATCAGCCCCAGCATTTT.

This clonotype showed up many times. The chain couples TRBV7-3 to TRBJ2-1; 7 bases fit TRBD1. This CDR3 contains 15 residues. After removal of 0 bases from V and 2 bases from J, the junction contained 1 base not matched to a gene. From germline, CDR1 is SGHTA and CDR2 FQGTGA. The CDR3, as DNA: TGTGCCAGCAGCTTAACCGGGACAGCCTACAATGAGCAGTTCTTC. Its protein product is CASSLTGTAYNEQFF.

The sample holds many counts of this clonotype. This chain uses TRBV20-1 with TRBJ1-5, with TRBD1 identical over 9 bases. This CDR3 region has 15 residues. Germline V gene lookup returns CDR1 DFQATT and CDR2 SNEGSKA (reference sequence). V gave up 6 bases and J gave up 4 bases; unmatched junction bases: 10. CDR3 nucleotide sequence: TGCAGTGCCAAACCGACCGGGACAGGGAATCAGCCCCAGCATTTT. Protein: CSAKPTGTGNQPQHF.

This chain joins TRBV6-1 and TRBJ1-5; D uncertain. Germline-derived CDR1 and CDR2 are MNHNS and SASEGT. This CDR3 spans 13 amino acids. The germline V and J ends were trimmed by 9 bases and 6 bases, with 15 bases remaining between them. The CDR3 sequence: CASFRAAGQPQHF. The DNA for the CDR3 is TGTGCCAGTTTCCGGGCAGCTGGTCAGCCCCAGCATTTT.

This clonotype showed up many times. This rearrangement joins TRBV18 to TRBJ1-2; D may be TRBD1 (6 bases). Deletions cut 0 bases from V and 7 bases from J, with 18 bases between. Per germline, CDR1 KGHSH and CDR2 LQKENI. The CDR3 covers 16 residues. This chain's CDR3 is CASSPPEGGAVAGYTF. The CDR3 DNA sequence: TGTGCCAGCTCACCACCGGAAGGGGGAGCGGTGGCTGGCTACACCTTC.

This clonotype was found many times. This rearrangement joins TRBV20-1 to TRBJ2-7; tentatively, D is TRBD1 (5 bases). CDR1 is DFQATT and CDR2 is SNEGSKA in the germline V gene (reference sequence). The ends were cut back, 1 base at V and 7 bases at J, with 14 bases in the middle. The CDR3 is made up of 13 amino acids. CDR3 protein: CSARGPGPGEQYF. The CDR3 DNA reads as TGCAGTGCTAGAGGTCCGGGCCCAGGGGAGCAGTACTTC.

The rearrangement uses TRBV6-2 or TRBV6-3 and TRBJ2-3; D is uncertain. The CDR3 spans 15 residues. Germline CDR1 is MNHEY and CDR2 is SVGEGT. V was trimmed by 7 bases and J by 0 bases, leaving 14 bases between them. CDR3 residues: CASTEFGRSTDTQYF. CDR3 DNA: TGTGCCAGCACTGAGTTCGGTCGCAGCACAGATACGCAGTATTTT.

This clonotype was counted many times. J is TRBJ2-5 and V is TRBV19, with D uncertain. This CDR3 spans 13 amino acids. From germline, CDR1 is LNHDA and CDR2 SQIVND (reference sequence). The V end was cut by 3 bases, the J end by 2 bases, with 7 bases between. CDR3 residues: CASSMNVQETQYF. The CDR3 DNA reads as TGTGCCAGTAGTATGAACGTACAAGAGACCCAGTACTTC.

Ten or more counts support this clonotype. This chain uses TRBV5-1 with TRBJ1-6; the D is unclear. The germline V gene has CDR1 SGHRS and CDR2 YFSETQ. Trimming took 0 bases from V and 3 from J, leaving 10 bases between them. CDR3 length: 16 amino acids. This CDR3 reads CASSLVGSYYNSPLHF. The CDR3, as DNA: TGCGCCAGCAGCTTGGTGGGGTCCTACTATAATTCACCCCTCCACTTT.

V usage is TRBV11-2 and J usage is TRBJ1-2; possible D gene TRBD1, 5 bases. The CDR3 has 12 amino acids. Germline V CDR1 and CDR2: SGHAT, FQNNGV. The V end was cut by 5 bases, the J end by 6 bases, with 10 bases between. The CDR3 loop reads CASSREGDGYTF. CDR3 bases: TGTGCCAGCAGCCGGGAAGGGGATGGCTACACCTTC.

The chain employs TRBV7-2 and TRBJ2-7; maybe TRBD2 (6 bases). CDR3 length equals 12 residues. Trimming took off 8 bases at V and 7 bases at J, with 15 bases between the two ends. Germline V CDR1 and CDR2: SGHTA, FQGNSA. CDR3 coding DNA: TGTGCCAGCGCAAGGCGGGGCGTGGAGCAGTACTTC. Translated, it gives CASARRGVEQYF.

This clonotype was seen at least ten times. The chain employs TRBV6-1 and TRBJ1-1; D possibly corresponds to TRBD1 (5 bases). The CDR3 consists of 14 residues. Germline V lookup: CDR1 MNHNS, CDR2 SASEGT. V was trimmed by 8 bases and J by 0 bases, leaving 13 bases between them. The DNA for the CDR3 is TGTGCCAGCCGCCAGGGCCCATTGAACACTGAAGCTTTCTTT. Its protein product is CASRQGPLNTEAFF.